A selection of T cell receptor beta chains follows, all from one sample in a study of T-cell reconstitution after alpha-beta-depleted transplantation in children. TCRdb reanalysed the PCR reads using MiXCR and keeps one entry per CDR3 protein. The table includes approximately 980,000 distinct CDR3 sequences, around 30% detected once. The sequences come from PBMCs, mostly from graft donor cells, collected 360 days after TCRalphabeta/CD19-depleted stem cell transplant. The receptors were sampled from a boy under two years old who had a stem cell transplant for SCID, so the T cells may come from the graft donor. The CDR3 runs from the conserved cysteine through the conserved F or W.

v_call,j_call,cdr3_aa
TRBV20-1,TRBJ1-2,CSARDRDDDYGYTF
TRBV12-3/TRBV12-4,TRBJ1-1,CASKRSGGLGTEAFF
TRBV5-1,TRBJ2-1,CASRSSGGPSSYNEQFF
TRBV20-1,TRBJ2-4,CSARDMGRRGDIQYF
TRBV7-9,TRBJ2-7,CASSLVEALGGPLEQYF
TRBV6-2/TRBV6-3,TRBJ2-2,CASSYMGGWNTGELFF
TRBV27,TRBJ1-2,CASSLNGFDYGYTF
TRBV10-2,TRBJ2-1,CASSEEDYNEQFF
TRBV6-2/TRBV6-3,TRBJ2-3,CASSYQGRQYF
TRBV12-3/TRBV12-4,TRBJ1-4,CASSGGQRISYEKLFF
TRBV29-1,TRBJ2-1,CSVERGEQFF